The next 23 T cell receptor beta chains were all read from a single sample in a study of T cells after yellow fever vaccination. TCRdb itself ran the 5' RACE reads through MiXCR, one entry per CDR3 protein. The data contain a few hundred thousand distinct CDR3 sequences, 5.5% to 8.5% of them singletons. This specimen was CD4+ T cells sorted from PBMCs, taken on the day of the yellow fever booster vaccination. The receptors were gathered from a man aged 25 to 40 who received the YFV17D yellow fever vaccine.

The chain uses TRBV7-2 and TRBJ1-5, with 7 bases lining up with TRBD1. V lost 1 base and J lost 5; bases outside the gene matches: 2. This CDR3 is 14 amino acids long. CDR1 and CDR2 (germline): SGHTA, FQGNSA. This CDR3 is CASSLGQGHQPQHF. In DNA form, the CDR3 reads TGTGCCAGCAGCTTAGGACAGGGACATCAGCCCCAGCATTTT. Variable domain in full (rest from reference TRBV7-2 and TRBJ1-5): GAGVSQSPSNKVTEKGKDVELRCDPISGHTALYWYRQSLGQGLEFLIYFQGNSAPDKSGLPSDRFSAERTGGSVSTLTIQRTQQEDSAVYLCASSLGQGHQPQHFGDGTRLSIL.

This sequence joins TRBV20-1 and TRBJ2-2, with D unclear. Germline loops: CDR1 DFQATT, CDR2 SNEGSKA (reference sequence). This CDR3 has 13 amino acids. V lost 3 bases, J lost 1 base, and 6 bases lay in between. CDR3 region: CSASAVNTGELFF. The CDR3 DNA is TGCAGTGCTAGCGCTGTGAACACCGGGGAGCTGTTTTTT.

V is TRBV30 and J is TRBJ2-1; TRBD1 agrees at 8 bases. The CDR3 contains 14 residues. Unmatched junction bases numbered 7, after V lost 2 bases and J lost 7 bases. Germline CDR1 is GTSNPN and CDR2 is SVGIG (reference sequence). This CDR3 reads CAWSSTRQGNEQFF. The CDR3 DNA sequence: TGTGCCTGGAGTTCAACTAGACAGGGGAATGAGCAGTTCTTC.

This clonotype was detected only a few times. This chain joins TRBV5-6 and TRBJ2-1; 8 bases map to TRBD2. The CDR3 is 16 amino acids. After removal of 0 bases from V and 3 bases from J, the junction contained 5 bases not matched to a gene. Looked up from germline, CDR1 is SGHDT and CDR2 is YYEEEE. CDR3 residues: CASSLEVSGDYNEQFF. CDR3 coding DNA: TGTGCCAGCAGCTTGGAGGTTAGCGGGGACTACAATGAGCAGTTCTTC.

In its sample, this clonotype was seen a few times. The chain combines TRBV20-1 with TRBJ1-1; no definite D call. This CDR3 is 15 amino acids long. Per germline, CDR1 DFQATT and CDR2 SNEGSKA (reference sequence). Trimming took off 3 bases at V and 3 bases at J, with 17 bases between the two ends. The CDR3 bases are TGCAGTGCTAGCTTACCGGTTGGCTTCGACACTGAAGCTTTCTTT. As protein: CSASLPVGFDTEAFF.

At least ten counts were recorded for this clonotype. The chain couples TRBV11-2 to TRBJ1-4; no reliable D call. V lost 0 bases and J 0 bases, leaving 8 bases between the germline ends. This CDR3 region has 16 residues. From germline, CDR1 is SGHAT and CDR2 FQNNGV. The DNA of the CDR3 is TGTGCCAGCAGCTTAGATCGGGGAACAACTAATGAAAAACTGTTTTTT. Translation: CASSLDRGTTNEKLFF.

This clonotype has a handful of counts. CDR3 DNA sequence: TGTGCCAGCAGCGTACAGACGTACAATGAGCAGTTCTTC. It yields the protein CASSVQTYNEQFF. This chain uses TRBV7-2 with TRBJ2-1; D not resolved. The CDR3 sequence is 13 residues long. Germline-derived CDR1 and CDR2 are SGHTA and FQGNSA. The V gene lost 5 bases and the J gene lost 4 bases, with 9 bases spanning the gap.

The chain joins TRBV19 to TRBJ2-4, with 7 nucleotides matching TRBD1. The CDR3 extends over 16 amino acids. V was pared by 5 bases and J by 1 base, with 8 bases of the junction left unmatched. Germline-derived CDR1 and CDR2 are LNHDA and SQIVND (reference sequence). The CDR3 DNA reads TGTGCCAGTAGTTCTCGACAGGGAACGGCCAAAAACATTCAGTACTTC. This encodes CASSSRQGTAKNIQYF.

This clonotype was recorded a few times. The CDR3 reads CASSLAWGYEQYF. The CDR3 DNA follows: TGTGCCAGCAGCTTAGCTTGGGGCTACGAGCAGTACTTC. The chain carries TRBV7-2 and TRBJ2-7; no definite D call. V was shortened by 0 bases and J by 3 bases, with 6 bases between the two germline ends. This CDR3 spans 13 amino acids. Per germline, CDR1 SGHTA and CDR2 FQGNSA. The whole variable domain, filled in from reference TRBV7-2 and TRBJ2-7, reads GAGVSQSPSNKVTEKGKDVELRCDPISGHTALYWYRQSLGQGLEFLIYFQGNSAPDKSGLPSDRFSAERTGGSVSTLTIQRTQQEDSAVYLCASSLAWGYEQYFGPGTRLTVT.

This clonotype was counted ten times or more. The chain employs TRBV20-1 and TRBJ2-5; maybe TRBD2 (6 bases). V was cut by 3 bases and J by 0 bases, with 8 bases left in between. The CDR3 loop spans 13 amino acids. Germline CDR1 DFQATT, CDR2 SNEGSKA (reference sequence). In nucleotides, the CDR3 is TGCAGTGCTAGTAGGACTAACCAAGAGACCCAGTACTTC. Amino acid sequence: CSASRTNQETQYF.

The rearrangement uses TRBV20-1 and TRBJ2-1, with a weak D call TRBD2 (5 bases). CDR1 is DFQATT and CDR2 is SNEGSKA in the germline V gene (reference sequence). Trimming stripped 3 bases from V and 2 bases from J, with 14 bases between. The CDR3 loop spans 15 amino acids. CDR3 sequence reads: CSASVGLAAYNEQFF. The CDR3 coding sequence is TGCAGTGCTAGTGTGGGTCTAGCCGCCTACAATGAGCAGTTCTTC.

This clonotype has just a few counts. The chain couples TRBV6-1 to TRBJ2-7, with D uncertain. Germline values: CDR1 MNHNS, CDR2 SASEGT. Trimming removed 5 bases at V and 4 bases at J, with 18 bases between. The CDR3 runs to 15 residues. CDR3 in DNA: TGTGCCAGCAGTCCCCCCCTGGGCGGCACATACGAGCAGTACTTC. Translating it yields CASSPPLGGTYEQYF.

This clonotype has more than one count but fewer than ten. This sequence joins TRBV18 and TRBJ2-7, with D possibly being TRBD1 (6 bases). The CDR3 loop spans 21 amino acids. V lost 4 bases and J 6 bases, leaving 37 bases between the germline ends. Germline values: CDR1 KGHSH, CDR2 LQKENI. This CDR3 is CASSLRATRRTGTTLRGEQYF. The CDR3 bases are TGTGCCAGCTCACTGCGGGCTACCCGGCGGACCGGGACAACTCTTCGGGGCGAGCAGTACTTC.

The chain recombines TRBV7-8 with TRBJ1-2; a weak D match, TRBD1 (5 bases). Between the trimmed V and J ends, which lost 1 base and 8 bases, there was a span of 17 bases. CDR1 is SGHVS and CDR2 is FQNEAQ in the germline V gene. This CDR3 region has 15 residues. The CDR3 sequence: CASSLESRGPRGYTF. CDR3 in DNA: TGTGCCAGCAGCTTAGAATCCCGGGGCCCTAGGGGCTACACCTTC.

The chain links TRBV20-1 to TRBJ2-7; a weak D match, TRBD1 (6 bases). Between the trimmed V and J ends, which lost 0 bases and 7 bases, there was a span of 31 bases. Germline CDR1 DFQATT, CDR2 SNEGSKA (reference sequence). This CDR3 has 19 amino acids. The chain's CDR3 is CSARDPRPLRPGHPLEQYF. DNA of the CDR3: TGCAGTGCTAGAGATCCCCGCCCCCTCCGACCGGGACACCCATTGGAGCAGTACTTC.

This clonotype was seen a few times. The chain links TRBV27 to TRBJ2-7; D gene ambiguous. The CDR3 length is 17 residues. Trimming cost V 0 bases and J 7 bases, with 22 bases left between them. The V gene's germline CDR1 is MNHEY and CDR2 SMNVEV (reference sequence). The CDR3 is CASSLSRTKATPKEQYF. The CDR3, as DNA: TGTGCCAGCAGTTTATCCAGGACCAAGGCGACACCTAAAGAGCAGTACTTC.

This clonotype appeared many times. The chain has TRBV7-2 and TRBJ2-2; 8 bases match TRBD2. J gave up 6 bases and V 1 base, and 7 bases lay outside the gene matches. Germline V gene sequence: CDR1 SGHTA, CDR2 FQGNSA. The CDR3 has 16 residues. CDR3 sequence (DNA): TGTGCCAGCAGCTTAGTGGCAGGGACTAGTTCCGGGGAGCTGTTTTTT. It specifies CASSLVAGTSSGELFF.

This clonotype has more than one count but fewer than ten. The chain combines TRBV28 with TRBJ2-7, with 10 bases matching TRBD1. In germline, CDR1 is MDHEN, CDR2 SYDVKM. The CDR3 is made up of 14 amino acids. V was clipped by 5 bases and J by 5 bases; unmatched bases: 6. CDR3 region: CASSPKGTGDEQYF. The CDR3 nucleotides read TGTGCCAGCAGTCCCAAGGGGACAGGGGACGAGCAGTACTTC.

This clonotype occurred many times. This rearrangement joins TRBV5-1 to TRBJ2-1, with 12 bases aligning to TRBD2. The germline V gene encodes CDR1 SGHRS and CDR2 YFSETQ. The junction had 4 bases not matched to a gene; V was cut back by 3 bases and J by 6 bases. This CDR3 has 15 amino acids. The CDR3 sequence: CASSSLAGGPNEQFF. In nucleotides, the CDR3 is TGCGCCAGCAGCTCGCTAGCGGGAGGGCCCAATGAGCAGTTCTTC.

Ten or more counts support this clonotype. A read error may account for a junction end that differs from germline. The chain recombines TRBV6-5 with TRBJ2-7; no firm D call. CDR3 length: 12 residues. CDR1 and CDR2 (germline): MNHEY, SVGAGI. CDR3 sequence reads: CASSCRVAQNYF. The CDR3 DNA follows: TGTGCCAGCAGTTGTAGGGTAGCCCAGAACTATTTC.

This clonotype was seen more than once but under ten times. The V and J genes are TRBV6-5 and TRBJ2-7, with 9 bases that match TRBD2. This CDR3 contains 15 residues. The trim removed 2 bases at V and 1 base at J, leaving 3 bases unmatched. CDR1 MNHEY and CDR2 SVGAGI come from the germline V gene. CDR3 in amino acids: CASSYVTSGSYEQYF. For the CDR3, the DNA is TGTGCCAGCAGTTACGTGACTAGCGGTTCCTACGAGCAGTACTTC.

The table lists this clonotype with a few counts. This chain links TRBV20-1 with TRBJ2-5; TRBD1 is a possible D gene (5 bases). V dropped 0 bases and J dropped 2 bases, with 13 bases sitting between them. This CDR3 comprises 15 residues. The germline V gene has CDR1 DFQATT and CDR2 SNEGSKA (reference sequence). The CDR3: CSARDPRTRQETQYF. The CDR3 region has the DNA TGCAGTGCTAGAGACCCTAGGACACGACAAGAGACCCAGTACTTC.

This rearrangement joins TRBV7-2 to TRBJ2-1; TRBD2 aligns across 7 bases. Trimming removed 3 bases from V and 9 bases from J; junction bases left unmatched: 8. Germline V gives CDR1 SGHTA, CDR2 FQGNSA. This CDR3 is built from 14 residues. CDR3 DNA sequence: TGTGCCAGCAGCTTGGCGCGGGAGACGGCTGAGCAGTTCTTC. Protein product: CASSLARETAEQFF.